The following is a T cell receptor beta chain sequence with its context. What it binds is not known. The validation cohort, a group of around 130 subjects, included the donors and was separate from the roughly 620-subject first cohort. This sample stems from a study of cytomegalovirus exposure and HLA in healthy donors. Study information: The same platform was used for the 110 or so validation repertoires and the roughly 730 first-cohort repertoires, a later analysis reported.

Using immunoSEQ multiplex PCR, the repertoire was profiled, and TCRdb retains in-frame clones only, with some absent. The sample lists about 110,000 clones, approximately 89% occurring once. Findings and limits, study-wide: The study recorded 160 or so TCR beta chains that were cytomegalovirus-associated.

CDR1 is SGHRS and CDR2 is YFSETQ in the germline V gene. CDR3 size: 13 residues. With 3 bases clipped from V and 4 bases from J, the junction kept 3 bases outside the gene matches. This clonotype was sampled from a young woman in good health and CMV-seronegative. The sample comprised PBMCs. The chain links TRBV5-1 to TRBJ1-1, with TRBD1 identical over 7 bases. The chain's CDR3 is CASSWDSGTEAFF. The CDR3 DNA reads as TGCGCCAGCAGCTGGGACAGCGGCACTGAAGCTTTCTTT.